This TCR beta chain was obtained from a study of control samples from healthy donors and cancer patients. There are 14 residues in the CDR3. The germline V and J ends were trimmed by 8 bases and 5 bases, with 17 bases remaining between them. CDR1 is SGHDN and CDR2 is FVKESK in the germline V gene. The method was immunoSEQ multiplex PCR; TCRdb's version includes in-frame clones alone and lacks a portion of them. This sample has approximately 190,000 clones, with over 80% found just once. The chain recombines TRBV14 with TRBJ2-3; a possible D gene is TRBD1 (6 bases). This receptor was taken from a man aged 25 to 45 in good health. The specimen sequenced was blood. DNA for the CDR3: TGTGCCAGCGCACGACAGGACATTGGAGATACGCAGTATTTT. This encodes CASARQDIGDTQYF.